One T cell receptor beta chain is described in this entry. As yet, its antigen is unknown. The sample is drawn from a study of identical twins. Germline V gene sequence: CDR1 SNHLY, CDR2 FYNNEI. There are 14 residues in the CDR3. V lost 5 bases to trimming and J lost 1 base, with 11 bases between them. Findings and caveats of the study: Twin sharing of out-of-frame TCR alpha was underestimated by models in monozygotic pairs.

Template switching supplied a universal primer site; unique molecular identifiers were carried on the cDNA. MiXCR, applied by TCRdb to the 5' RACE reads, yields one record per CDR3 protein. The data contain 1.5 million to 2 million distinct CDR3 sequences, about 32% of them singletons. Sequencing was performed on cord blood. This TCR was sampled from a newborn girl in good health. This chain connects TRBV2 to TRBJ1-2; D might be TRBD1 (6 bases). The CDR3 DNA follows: TGTGCCAGCAGTACAGGGAGTGGTAACTATGGCTACACCTTC. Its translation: CASSTGSGNYGYTF.